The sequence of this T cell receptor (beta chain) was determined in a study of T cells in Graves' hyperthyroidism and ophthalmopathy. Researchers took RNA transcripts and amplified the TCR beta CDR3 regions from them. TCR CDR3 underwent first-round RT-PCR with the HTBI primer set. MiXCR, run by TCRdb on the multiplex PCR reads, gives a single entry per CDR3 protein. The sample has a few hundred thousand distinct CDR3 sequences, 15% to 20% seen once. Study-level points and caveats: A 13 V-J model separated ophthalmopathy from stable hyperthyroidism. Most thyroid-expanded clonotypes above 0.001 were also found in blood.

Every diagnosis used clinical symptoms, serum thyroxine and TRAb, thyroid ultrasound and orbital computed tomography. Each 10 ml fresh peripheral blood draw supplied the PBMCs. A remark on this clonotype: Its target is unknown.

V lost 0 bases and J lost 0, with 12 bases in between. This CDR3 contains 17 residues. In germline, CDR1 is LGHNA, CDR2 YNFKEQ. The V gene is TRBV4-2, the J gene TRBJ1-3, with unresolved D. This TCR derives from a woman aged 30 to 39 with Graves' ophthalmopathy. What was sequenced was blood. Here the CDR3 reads CASSQDLRLISGNTIYF. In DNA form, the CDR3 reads TGTGCCAGCAGCCAAGATCTAAGGCTCATCTCTGGAAACACCATATATTTT.